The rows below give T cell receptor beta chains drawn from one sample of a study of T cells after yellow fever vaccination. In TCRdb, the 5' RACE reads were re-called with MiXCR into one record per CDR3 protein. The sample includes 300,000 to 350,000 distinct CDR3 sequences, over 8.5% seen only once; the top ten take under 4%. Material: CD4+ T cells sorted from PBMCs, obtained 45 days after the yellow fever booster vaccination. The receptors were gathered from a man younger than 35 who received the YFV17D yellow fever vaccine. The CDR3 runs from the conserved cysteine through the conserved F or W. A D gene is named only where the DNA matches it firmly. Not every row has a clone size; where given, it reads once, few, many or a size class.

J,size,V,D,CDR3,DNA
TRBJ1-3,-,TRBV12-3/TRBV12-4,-,CASSTYRGNTIYF,TGTGCCAGCAGTACTTACAGGGGAAACACCATATATTTT
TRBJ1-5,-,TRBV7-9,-,CAIESGADQPQHF,TGTGCCATCGAGTCCGGGGCAGATCAGCCCCAGCATTTT
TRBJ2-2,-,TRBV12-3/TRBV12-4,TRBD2,CASSPPSGLAGTFPGELFF,TGTGCCAGCAGTCCGCCCTCCGGACTAGCGGGGACTTTCCCCGGGGAGCTGTTTTTT
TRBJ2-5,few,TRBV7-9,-,CASSPAGRQETQYF,TGTGCCAGCAGCCCCGCGGGCAGGCAAGAGACCCAGTACTTC
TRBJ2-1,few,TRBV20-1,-,CSARTPGPFNEQFF,TGCAGTGCTAGAACTCCGGGCCCATTTAATGAGCAGTTCTTC
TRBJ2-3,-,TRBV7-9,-,CASAQTLTASADTQYF,TGTGCCAGCGCCCAAACCTTGACAGCGTCCGCAGATACGCAGTATTTT
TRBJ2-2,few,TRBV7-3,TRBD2,CASSPMAGGGELFF,TGTGCCAGCAGCCCCATGGCGGGGGGTGGAGAGCTGTTTTTT
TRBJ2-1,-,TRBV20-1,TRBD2,CSATLGGALYNEQFF,TGCAGTGCTACCCTCGGGGGGGCCCTTTACAATGAGCAGTTCTTC
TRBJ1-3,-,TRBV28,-,CASSLQLSGNTIYF,TGTGCCAGCAGCCTTCAGCTCTCTGGAAACACCATATATTTT
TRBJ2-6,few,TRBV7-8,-,CASSLVGYSGANVLTF,TGTGCCAGCAGCTTAGTGGGGTACTCTGGGGCCAACGTCCTGACTTTC
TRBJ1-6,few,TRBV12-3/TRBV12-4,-,CASRGGVDSPLHF,TGTGCCAGCCGTGGCGGGGTGGACTCACCCCTCCACTTT
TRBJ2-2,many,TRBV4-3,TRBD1,CASSPRDRGLRNTGELFF,TGCGCCAGCAGCCCCCGGGACAGGGGGCTTCGAAACACCGGGGAGCTGTTTTTT
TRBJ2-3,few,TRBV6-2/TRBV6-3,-,CASSYPARGGGQYF,TGTGCCAGCAGTTACCCCGCCAGGGGTGGGGGGCAGTATTTT
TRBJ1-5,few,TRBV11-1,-,CASSLKGENQPQHF,TGTGCCAGCAGCTTAAAGGGGGAAAATCAGCCCCAGCATTTT
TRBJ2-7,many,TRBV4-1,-,CASSQAAGFYEQYF,TGCGCCAGCAGCCAAGCCGCAGGGTTTTACGAGCAGTACTTC
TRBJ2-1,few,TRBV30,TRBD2,CAWSKTLAGEQFF,TGTGCCTGGAGTAAGACATTAGCGGGGGAGCAGTTCTTC
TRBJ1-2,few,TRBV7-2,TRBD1,CASGQDYGYTF,TGTGCCAGCGGACAGGACTATGGCTACACCTTC
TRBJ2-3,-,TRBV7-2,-,CASRSPGRKLYF,TGTGCCAGCAGATCCCCGGGACGGAAGCTGTATTTT
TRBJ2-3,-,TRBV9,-,CASSPRDRRGWADTQYF,TGTGCCAGCAGCCCTCGTGATCGGAGGGGATGGGCAGATACGCAGTATTTT
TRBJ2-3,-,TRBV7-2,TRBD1,CASSRRRQGATDTQYF,TGTGCCAGCAGTCGACGGCGTCAGGGGGCTACAGATACGCAGTATTTT
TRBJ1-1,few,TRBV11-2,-,CASRAHLQGTEAFF,TGTGCCAGCAGGGCTCATCTCCAGGGTACTGAAGCTTTCTTT